These 11 T cell receptor beta chains originate from one sample sequenced in a study of T-cell memory formation after mild COVID-19. TCRdb used MiXCR to reprocess the 5' RACE reads, holding one entry per CDR3 protein. The sample has more than 150,000 distinct CDR3 sequences, approximately 17% seen once. The specimen was PBMCs or a T cell subset sorted from them (not recorded which). These receptors were taken from a man younger than 35 who had mild COVID-19 (a few samples of this study predate the infection). Cell type and time point are not known.

V gene TRBV6-2 or TRBV6-3 combines with J gene TRBJ1-5, with 10 bases lining up with TRBD1. Unmatched junction bases numbered 10, after V lost 5 bases and J lost 6 bases. From germline, CDR1 is MNHEY and CDR2 SVGEGT. The CDR3 runs to 16 residues. CDR3 sequence reads: CASSRLTGGLAQPQHF. The CDR3 bases are TGTGCCAGCAGTCGCCTGACAGGGGGCTTAGCTCAGCCCCAGCATTTT.

On this clonotype itself: An end of the junction does not agree with germline; a read error may underlie this. The genes are TRBV20-1 and TRBJ1-6, with D possibly matching TRBD1 (5 bases). CDR3 length: 14 amino acids. Germline V gene data show CDR1 as DFQATT and CDR2 as SNEGSKA (reference sequence). CDR3 protein: CSARGVGGDSPLHF. The DNA for the CDR3 is TGCAGTGCCAGAGGGGTCGGCGGGGATTCACCCCTCCACTTT.

The chain combines TRBV7-2 with TRBJ2-3; perhaps TRBD2 as D (5 bases). Trimming took off 4 bases at V and 4 bases at J, with 9 bases between the two ends. Germline CDR1 is SGHTA and CDR2 is FQGNSA. This CDR3 has 13 residues. The CDR3 DNA reads as TGTGCCAGCAGCTGGAGGATACCAGATACGCAGTATTTT. Translation gives CASSWRIPDTQYF.

The chain combines TRBV24-1 with TRBJ2-1; D possibly matches TRBD1 or TRBD2 (6 bases each). V dropped 5 bases and J dropped 6 bases, with 10 bases sitting between them. Germline values: CDR1 KGHDR, CDR2 SFDVKD. CDR3 length: 13 residues. The CDR3 region has the DNA TGTGCCACCAGTGGAGGGGGGTTCAATGAGCAGTTCTTC. This sequence encodes CATSGGGFNEQFF.

This clonotype was detected a few times. The genes are TRBV6-2 or TRBV6-3 and TRBJ2-7; 12 bases agree with TRBD1. Germline CDR1 and CDR2: MNHEY and SVGEGT. This CDR3 has 15 amino acids. V trimming: 8 bases; J trimming: 4 bases; junction bases outside the gene matches: 9. The CDR3 nucleotides read TGTGCCAGCCGGAGGGACAGGGGGCGTAAGTACGAGCAGTACTTC. Its translation is CASRRDRGRKYEQYF.

This chain links TRBV11-2 with TRBJ2-7; D remains unclear. V gave up 4 bases and J gave up 4 bases, with 14 bases separating them. Germline CDR1 SGHAT, CDR2 FQNNGV. This CDR3 has 14 residues. This CDR3 is CASSSGLLGYEQYV. The DNA for the CDR3 is TGTGCCAGCAGCTCAGGCCTCCTGGGATACGAGCAGTACGTC.

This clonotype was recorded a few times. The genes are TRBV6-5 and TRBJ1-2; D unresolved. Per germline, CDR1 MNHEY and CDR2 SVGAGI. The CDR3 consists of 9 residues. The ends were cut back, 6 bases at V and 6 bases at J, with 2 bases in the middle. The CDR3, as DNA: TGTGCCAGCAGAGATGGCTACACCTTC. This translates into CASRDGYTF.

The rearrangement uses TRBV4-2 and TRBJ1-2; D is possibly TRBD1 (6 bases). Trimming shortened V by 3 bases and J by 0 bases, and 11 bases separated the two germline ends. The CDR3 has 15 amino acids. Germline V gene lookup returns CDR1 LGHNA and CDR2 YNFKEQ. Here the CDR3 DNA reads TGTGCCAGCAGCCAGCCAGGGGACACTAACTATGGCTACACCTTC. It translates to CASSQPGDTNYGYTF.

The chain joins TRBV19 to TRBJ1-1, with 7 positions matching TRBD1. V trimming: 4 bases; J trimming: 7 bases; junction bases outside the gene matches: 3. The germline V gene has CDR1 LNHDA and CDR2 SQIVND (reference sequence). The CDR3 totals 12 residues. The CDR3 reads CASSTRTGEAFF. As DNA, the CDR3 is TGTGCCAGTAGTACCCGGACAGGTGAAGCTTTCTTT.

The chain employs TRBV11-3 and TRBJ2-1; 7 positions match TRBD2. The V gene end was trimmed by 5 bases and the J gene end by 0 bases; junction bases not matched to a gene: 7. The CDR3 runs to 16 residues. Germline lookup yields CDR1 SGHNT and CDR2 YENEEA. CDR3: CASSRGAGSSYNEQFF. CDR3 in DNA: TGTGCCAGCAGCCGGGGAGCGGGGAGCTCCTACAATGAGCAGTTCTTC.

This clonotype was counted only a few times. This chain joins TRBV30 and TRBJ2-2; 8 nucleotides match TRBD2. The CDR3 is 15 amino acids. CDR1 is GTSNPN, CDR2 SVGIG, per germline (reference sequence). V was pared by 2 bases and J by 4 bases, with 6 bases of the junction left unmatched. The chain's CDR3 is CAWSPLSGGTGELFF. CDR3 sequence (DNA): TGTGCCTGGAGTCCGTTGAGCGGGGGCACCGGGGAGCTGTTTTTT. Using reference TRBV30 and TRBJ2-2 for the parts outside the CDR3, the full variable domain is SQTIHQWPATLVQPVGSPLSLECTVEGTSNPNLYWYRQAAGRGLQLLFYSVGIGQISSEVPQNLSASRPQDRQFILSSKKLLLSDSGFYLCAWSPLSGGTGELFFGEGSRLTVL.